The 2 T cell receptor beta chains presented below share a single source sample, sequenced in a study of CD8+CD57+ T cells in acquired aplastic anemia. Patients included in sequencing had previously demonstrated CD8+CD57+ cell expansion by flow cytometry. Profiling of TCR beta VDJ combinations and CDR3 sequences used genomic DNA as template. TCRdb re-called the reads through MiXCR, storing one row per CDR3 protein. The table shows around 430,000 distinct CDR3 sequences, with around 30% occurring only once. Sequenced sample: sorted CD4+, CD8+, or CD8+CD57+ T cells (not recorded which) from PBMCs. All receptors come from a human donor with aplastic anemia.

This clonotype was seen ten or more times. DNA for the CDR3: TGTGCCAGCTCGCGACAGGGGGGAGACCAGCCCCAGCATTTT. It yields the protein CASSRQGGDQPQHF. J is TRBJ1-5 and V is TRBV18, with 9 bases that match TRBD1. V lost 6 bases, J lost 7 bases, and 7 bases stayed unmatched. Germline loops: CDR1 KGHSH, CDR2 LQKENI. CDR3 size: 14 residues.

For this clonotype: Germline and junction disagree at one end, which may indicate a read error. The gene calls are TRBV10-1 and TRBJ1-1, with D tentatively TRBD1 (5 bases). CDR1 is WNHNN and CDR2 is SYGVQD in the germline V gene (reference sequence). The CDR3 is 15 residues long. CDR3 protein: CDSSESAGGNTEAFF. The CDR3 DNA reads TGCGACAGCAGTGAGTCCGCCGGGGGTAACACTGAAGCTTTCTTT.